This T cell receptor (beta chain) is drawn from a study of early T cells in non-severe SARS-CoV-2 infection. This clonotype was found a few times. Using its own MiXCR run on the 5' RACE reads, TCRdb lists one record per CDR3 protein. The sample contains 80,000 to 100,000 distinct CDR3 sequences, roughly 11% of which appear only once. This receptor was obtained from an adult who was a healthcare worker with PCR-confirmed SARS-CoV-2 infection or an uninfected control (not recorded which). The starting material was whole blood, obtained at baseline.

CDR3 nucleotide sequence: TGTGCCAGCAGCCCCCGGGTTGAGCAGTTCTTC. This translates into CASSPRVEQFF. The chain links TRBV6-6 to TRBJ2-1, with D unresolved. Trimming shortened V by 6 bases and J by 9 bases, and 9 bases separated the two germline ends. CDR1 is MNHNY, CDR2 SVGAGI, per germline (reference sequence). The CDR3 loop spans 11 amino acids.